This T cell receptor beta chain was obtained from a study of blood T cell repertoires in COVID-19. The J segment lost 4 bases and the V segment lost 7 bases, leaving 1 base of the junction unmatched. The CDR3 loop spans 13 amino acids. Germline CDR1 PRHDT, CDR2 FYEKMQ (reference sequence). The assay was immunoSEQ multiplex PCR, and TCRdb's table has in-frame clones only and misses some. The sample carries 100,000 to 150,000 clones, more than 70% recorded once. V and J are TRBV13 and TRBJ2-5; TRBD2 agrees at 12 bases. The specimen was peripheral blood. The receptor's source is a woman between 55 and 75 years old with acute or convalescent COVID-19. For the CDR3, the DNA is TGTGCCAGCAAACTAGCGGGAGGAGAGACCCAGTACTTC. Translation gives CASKLAGGETQYF.